These 6 T cell receptor beta chains share one sample of origin, sequenced in a study of early T cells in non-severe SARS-CoV-2 infection. TCRdb independently ran MiXCR on the 5' RACE reads; one entry per CDR3 protein. Altogether 37,000 or so distinct CDR3 sequences are present, roughly 5% being singletons, with the ten largest covering 4.8%. The specimen was whole blood. These receptors originate from an adult who was a healthcare worker with PCR-confirmed SARS-CoV-2 infection or an uninfected control (not recorded which).

This clonotype came up many times. The gene calls are TRBV20-1 and TRBJ2-7, with 9 nucleotides matching TRBD1. This CDR3 comprises 15 residues. V was pared by 5 bases and J by 5 bases, with 13 bases of the junction left unmatched. Germline V gene lookup returns CDR1 DFQATT and CDR2 SNEGSKA (reference sequence). CDR3 coding DNA: TGCAGTGCTCAAATCCCGACAGGGGGTATCGACGAGCAGTACTTC. It codes for CSAQIPTGGIDEQYF.

This clonotype was counted ten times or more. Written as DNA, the CDR3 is TGTGCCAGCAGTTTAACTGGGGGCACAGATACGCAGTATTTT. This gives the protein CASSLTGGTDTQYF. V usage is TRBV12-3 or TRBV12-4 and J usage is TRBJ2-3; no reliable D call. This CDR3 has 14 amino acids. V lost 2 bases to trimming and J lost 1 base, with 7 bases between them.

This clonotype was recorded many times. The genes are TRBV3-1 and TRBJ2-5, with a possible D match to TRBD1 (6 bases). Germline V gene data show CDR1 as LGHDT and CDR2 as YNNKEL (reference sequence). V lost 7 bases to trimming and J lost 0 bases, with 21 bases between them. The CDR3 has 17 residues. The CDR3 sequence: CASTAGTLTQYQETQYF. The CDR3 DNA is TGTGCCAGCACCGCCGGGACACTAACCCAGTACCAAGAGACCCAGTACTTC.

The rearrangement joins TRBV12-5 to TRBJ1-6, with D possibly TRBD1 on 5 matching bases. CDR3 length: 14 amino acids. The germline CDR1 and CDR2 sequences are LGHNT and FRNRAP. V dropped 4 bases and J dropped 7 bases, with 11 bases sitting between them. CDR3 sequence: CASGSRQLNSPLHF. The CDR3 region has the DNA TGTGCTAGTGGTTCCAGACAGTTGAATTCACCCCTCCACTTT.

The V gene is TRBV6-5, the J gene TRBJ1-1; unclear D gene. The CDR3 runs 13 residues. Trimming cost V 8 bases and J 0 bases, with 10 bases left between them. CDR1 and CDR2 (germline): MNHEY, SVGAGI. This CDR3 reads CASHRGLNTEAFF. As DNA, the CDR3 is TGTGCCAGCCACCGGGGATTGAACACTGAAGCTTTCTTT.

The table lists this clonotype with a few counts. The rearrangement links TRBV7-2 to TRBJ1-2; TRBD1 matches at 8 bases. This CDR3 region has 15 residues. Losses at the gene ends were 7 bases for V and 7 bases for J; bases not matched to a gene: 14. Germline assignment: CDR1 SGHTA and CDR2 FQGNSA. The CDR3 sequence is CASTPLPTGAGGYTF. Here the CDR3 DNA reads TGTGCCAGCACCCCCTTGCCGACAGGGGCGGGTGGCTACACCTTC. Using reference TRBV7-2 and TRBJ1-2 for the parts outside the CDR3, the full variable domain is GAGVSQSPSNKVTEKGKDVELRCDPISGHTALYWYRQSLGQGLEFLIYFQGNSAPDKSGLPSDRFSAERTGGSVSTLTIQRTQQEDSAVYLCASTPLPTGAGGYTFGSGTRLTVV.